Listed below are T cell receptor beta chains from one sample, sequenced in a study of T cells in Graves' hyperthyroidism and ophthalmopathy. TCRdb reprocessed the multiplex PCR reads via MiXCR and lists one record per CDR3 protein. This sample yields about 290,000 distinct CDR3 sequences, of which roughly 13% are seen a single time; approximately 7.9% belongs to the top ten. The sequencing sample was made of blood. The receptors were gathered from a woman aged 35 to 49 with Graves' hyperthyroidism. The CDR3 runs from the conserved cysteine through the conserved F or W. D genes are given only for firm matches. Clone size is given for some rows only: seen once, a few or many times, or a class if the clone is expanded.

J: TRBJ2-7
V: TRBV3-1
size: few
D: -
DNA: TGTGCCAGCAGCCAGTGGTTTGGGTTGCACGAGCAGTACTTC
CDR3: CASSQWFGLHEQYF

J: TRBJ2-5
V: TRBV24-1
size: few
D: -
DNA: TGTGCCACCAGTGCCGGCCTTGGAACCCAGTACTTC
CDR3: CATSAGLGTQYF

J: TRBJ1-2
V: TRBV9
size: few
D: -
DNA: TGTGCCAGCAGCGTAGTAGTTTCTCTTAACTATGGCTACACCTTC
CDR3: CASSVVVSLNYGYTF

J: TRBJ2-5
V: TRBV20-1
size: many
D: -
DNA: TGCAGTGCTAGAGATCGTTACGGTTTAACGTCAGAGACCCAGTACTTC
CDR3: CSARDRYGLTSETQYF

J: TRBJ2-5
V: TRBV30
size: many
D: TRBD2
DNA: TGTGCCTGGAGTCATGGACTAGCGGGAACAGAGACCCAGTACTTC
CDR3: CAWSHGLAGTETQYF

J: TRBJ1-1
V: TRBV19
size: many
D: TRBD1
DNA: TGTGCCAGTAGTATAGGGACAGGGTTATCAAACACTGAAGCTTTCTTT
CDR3: CASSIGTGLSNTEAFF

J: TRBJ1-2
V: TRBV3-1
size: many
D: -
DNA: TGTGCCAGCAGCCAAGATGATGGGGGAGGCTATGGCTACACCTTC
CDR3: CASSQDDGGGYGYTF

J: TRBJ1-1
V: TRBV6-1
size: many
D: TRBD1
DNA: TGTGCCAGCAGTGAAGGGGGGCGACAGGGTAAAAGTAGTACTGAAGCTTTCTTT
CDR3: CASSEGGRQGKSSTEAFF

J: TRBJ1-4
V: TRBV6-5
size: many
D: TRBD1
DNA: TGTGCCAGCAGTTACGACAGGGATGCAGGTCGAACTAATGAAAAACTGTTTTTT
CDR3: CASSYDRDAGRTNEKLFF

J: TRBJ2-3
V: TRBV14
size: many
D: -
DNA: TGTGCCAGCACCCAGGGGTTCGGGGATACGCAGTATTTT
CDR3: CASTQGFGDTQYF

J: TRBJ2-6
V: TRBV28
size: -
D: TRBD1
DNA: TGTGCCAGCTACCCCACAGGGGGCCCCGGGGCCAACGTCCTGACTTTC
CDR3: CASYPTGGPGANVLTF

J: TRBJ2-7
V: TRBV2
size: -
D: TRBD1
DNA: TGTGCCAGCAGCGCGGGACAGGAGACCTACGAGCAGTACTTC
CDR3: CASSAGQETYEQYF

J: TRBJ1-4
V: TRBV12-3/TRBV12-4
size: -
D: -
DNA: TGTGCCAGCAGTTCTTTCCGAGGGACCTCGAAACTGTTTTTT
CDR3: CASSSFRGTSKLFF

J: TRBJ2-2
V: TRBV24-1
size: -
D: TRBD1
DNA: TGTGCCACCAGTGAATCGGGACAGGCGAACACCGGGGAGCTGTTTTTT
CDR3: CATSESGQANTGELFF

J: TRBJ2-7
V: TRBV7-8
size: many
D: -
DNA: TGTGCCAGCAGCCGACAGGCTTCAGGCCTCTACGAGCAGTACTTC
CDR3: CASSRQASGLYEQYF

J: TRBJ2-5
V: TRBV28
size: many
D: TRBD1
DNA: TGTGCCAGCAGACCTTCGACCGGGACAGGGGGGTTAGAGACCCAGTACTTC
CDR3: CASRPSTGTGGLETQYF

J: TRBJ2-7
V: TRBV20-1
size: many
D: -
DNA: TGCAGTGCTCTTAACCCGGGACCGTTTTTCGAGCAGTACTTC
CDR3: CSALNPGPFFEQYF

J: TRBJ1-3
V: TRBV20-1
size: many
D: TRBD1
DNA: TGCAGTGCTTTTCGACAGGGGACTGGAAACACCATATATTTT
CDR3: CSAFRQGTGNTIYF

J: TRBJ2-3
V: TRBV29-1
size: many
D: -
DNA: TGCAGCGTTGAAGATCCAGGGGCTTGGACAGATACGCAGTATTTT
CDR3: CSVEDPGAWTDTQYF

J: TRBJ2-2
V: TRBV4-1
size: -
D: TRBD2
DNA: TGCGCCAGCAGCCAAGATGGTCGAGCGGGAAGGTACACCGGGGAGCTGTTTTTT
CDR3: CASSQDGRAGRYTGELFF

J: TRBJ1-3
V: TRBV29-1
size: many
D: TRBD1
DNA: TGCAGCGTTGGCCAGGGGGAGGGAAACACCATATATTTT
CDR3: CSVGQGEGNTIYF

J: TRBJ1-2
V: TRBV7-9
size: -
D: TRBD1
DNA: TGTGTCAGCAGCTTAGGTCCGGCCAGGGGGTATGGCTACACCTTC
CDR3: CVSSLGPARGYGYTF